The 8 T cell receptor beta chains reported below all come from one sample, sequenced in a study of spatial heterogeneity in lung cancer. TCRdb reprocessed the 5' RACE reads with MiXCR, giving one entry per CDR3 protein. The sample comprises 50,000 to 65,000 distinct CDR3 sequences, 8.4% of which are singletons, and roughly 16% rests with the top ten. Time point indicated: sample taken at primary tumor resection. Tumor, nontumor lung or frozen PBMC supplied whole RNA that was sequenced unsorted. The sequenced sample was PBMCs, obtained at surgery. The receptors here all came from a female donor with early-stage non-small cell lung cancer.

This clonotype was observed at least ten times. The chain couples TRBV7-9 to TRBJ1-2, with 8 positions matching TRBD1. Germline trimming cut 4 bases from V and 8 bases from J; bases unmatched to any gene: 12. Germline V CDR1 and CDR2: SEHNR, FQNEAQ (reference sequence). The CDR3 is 15 amino acids. This CDR3 reads CASSSGQGSLIGYTF. The CDR3 bases are TGTGCCAGCAGCTCTGGACAGGGCAGCTTAATAGGCTACACCTTC.

The genes are TRBV7-9 and TRBJ1-5; the D is unclear. Germline V gene sequence: CDR1 SEHNR, CDR2 FQNEAQ (reference sequence). V was shortened by 1 base and J by 7 bases, with 8 bases between the two germline ends. This CDR3 comprises 13 residues. CDR3 loop: CASSLDTRQPQHF. CDR3 DNA: TGTGCCAGCAGCTTAGACACGAGGCAGCCCCAGCATTTT. Complete variable domain (other parts from reference TRBV7-9 and TRBJ1-5): DTGVSQNPRHKITKRGQNVTFRCDPISEHNRLYWYRQTLGQGPEFLTYFQNEAQLEKSRLLSDRFSAERPKGSFSTLEIQRTEQGDSAMYLCASSLDTRQPQHFGDGTRLSIL.

The gene calls are TRBV12-3 or TRBV12-4 and TRBJ2-5, with TRBD1 as a possible D gene (5 bases). V was trimmed by 5 bases and J by 2 bases, leaving 15 bases between them. The CDR3 runs 15 residues. CDR3 protein: CASSPAGAWQETQYF. The CDR3 nucleotides read TGTGCCAGCAGTCCGGCTGGGGCCTGGCAAGAGACCCAGTACTTC.

This chain joins TRBV28 and TRBJ1-6; no definite D call. The germline V gene has CDR1 MDHEN and CDR2 SYDVKM. The CDR3 spans 12 residues. Trimming removed 7 bases from V and 9 bases from J, with 10 bases in between. CDR3 nucleotides: TGTGCCAGCAAAGTGGGGAGTTCACCCCTCCACTTT. It encodes CASKVGSSPLHF.

The chain links TRBV11-3 to TRBJ1-5; a possible D gene is TRBD1 (5 bases). CDR1 is SGHNT, CDR2 YENEEA, per germline. The CDR3 has 14 amino acids. V lost 1 base to trimming and J lost 6 bases, with 10 bases between them. This chain's CDR3 is CASSLGGETQPQHF. CDR3 coding DNA: TGTGCCAGCAGCTTAGGGGGGGAGACTCAGCCCCAGCATTTT.

This clonotype appeared a few times. The J gene is TRBJ2-2, the V gene TRBV11-2; tentative D call: TRBD1 (5 bases). From germline, CDR1 is SGHAT and CDR2 FQNNGV. This CDR3 contains 16 residues. V dropped 2 bases and J dropped 0 bases, with 10 bases sitting between them. CDR3 region: CASSLHAGSNTGELFF. CDR3 in DNA: TGTGCCAGCAGCTTACATGCAGGGTCGAACACCGGGGAGCTGTTTTTT.

This clonotype came up a few times. V is TRBV6-6 and J is TRBJ1-6; D unclear. Per germline, CDR1 MNHNY and CDR2 SVGAGI (reference sequence). The CDR3 runs 13 residues. The germline V and J ends were trimmed by 0 bases and 13 bases, with 10 bases remaining between them. CDR3 loop: CASSYSTSRPLHF. The CDR3 bases are TGTGCCAGCAGTTACTCGACGTCCAGGCCCCTCCACTTT.

At least ten counts were recorded for this clonotype. The genes are TRBV20-1 and TRBJ1-2; D is undetermined. V lost 4 bases, J lost 6 bases, and 12 bases lay in between. This CDR3 spans 12 amino acids. Germline-derived CDR1 and CDR2 are DFQATT and SNEGSKA (reference sequence). CDR3 residues: CSAIGSRDGYTF. The CDR3 DNA is TGCAGTGCTATTGGCAGTAGAGATGGCTACACCTTC.